The next 25 T cell receptor beta chains were all read from a single sample in a study of blood T cell dynamics during melanoma immunotherapy. The time point denotes: week 3, after first cycle of checkpoint inhibitor. The method was immunoSEQ multiplex PCR; TCRdb's version includes in-frame clones alone and lacks a portion of them. The repertoire consists of more than 13,000 clones, with approximately 90% occurring once and the leading ten covering approximately 0.89%. The sample in question was blood, obtained from a patient treated with checkpoint blockade. The receptor set was obtained from a human donor with melanoma.

This clone occurred once. The chain links TRBV11-2 to TRBJ2-3, with D unresolved. The CDR3 is made up of 14 amino acids. The V end was cut by 4 bases, the J end by 6 bases, with 14 bases between. Germline CDR1 is SGHAT and CDR2 is FQNNGV. DNA for the CDR3: TGTGCCAGCAGCTCACCTCCCCCATTGGATACGCAGTATTTT. Protein sequence: CASSSPPPLDTQYF.

The V call is TRBV7-2, the J call TRBJ2-2; D gene ambiguous. Germline V gene data show CDR1 as SGHTA and CDR2 as FQGNSA. This CDR3 spans 13 amino acids. The V end lost 2 bases, the J end lost 6 bases, and 7 bases lay between the germline ends. This CDR3 reads CASSLSSSGELFF. The CDR3 coding sequence is TGTGCCAGCAGCTTAAGTTCATCCGGGGAGCTGTTTTTT.

The gene calls are TRBV7-8 and TRBJ2-2; TRBD2 agrees at 8 bases. In germline, CDR1 is SGHVS, CDR2 FQNEAQ. This CDR3 contains 15 residues. Trimming removed 4 bases from V and 4 bases from J; junction bases left unmatched: 5. This CDR3 is CASSSGGAGTGELFF. For the CDR3, the DNA is TGTGCCAGCAGCTCCGGGGGGGCCGGCACCGGGGAGCTGTTTTTT.

CDR3 nucleotides: TGTGCCAGCAGCCCAACAGGACAGGGAGATCGGGCTGAAGCTTTCTTT. Protein sequence: CASSPTGQGDRAEAFF. J is TRBJ1-1 and V is TRBV5-4; 8 bases map to TRBD1. The CDR3 is 16 residues long. CDR1 is SGHNT, CDR2 YYREEE, per germline (reference sequence). V trimming: 4 bases; J trimming: 6 bases; junction bases outside the gene matches: 14.

The chain is built from TRBV7-6 and TRBJ2-1, with D hard to call. Between the trimmed V and J ends, which lost 2 bases and 7 bases, there was a span of 9 bases. The germline V gene encodes CDR1 SGHVS and CDR2 FNYEAQ. CDR3 size: 13 residues. The CDR3: CASSLRPLNEQFF. The CDR3 DNA follows: TGTGCCAGCAGCTTACGGCCGCTAAATGAGCAGTTCTTC.

The V and J genes are TRBV5-1 and TRBJ2-2; the match to TRBD2 covers 10 bases. This CDR3 comprises 17 residues. After removal of 1 base from V and 4 bases from J, the junction contained 7 bases not matched to a gene. CDR1 and CDR2 from the germline V gene are SGHRS and YFSETQ. The CDR3 DNA is TGCGCCAGCAGCTTGTCGGGGACTAGCGCGTTCACCGGGGAGCTGTTTTTT. Its translation is CASSLSGTSAFTGELFF.

V usage is TRBV11-1 and J usage is TRBJ2-5; 9 bases are shared with TRBD2. With 6 bases clipped from V and 4 bases from J, the junction kept 15 bases outside the gene matches. Germline CDR1 and CDR2: SGHAT and FQDESV (reference sequence). This CDR3 region has 17 residues. CDR3 protein: CASRQIGSGRGLETQYF. In DNA form, the CDR3 reads TGTGCCAGCAGACAAATCGGTAGCGGGAGAGGTTTAGAGACCCAGTACTTC.

The chain has TRBV29-1 and TRBJ1-2; TRBD1 is a possible D gene (5 bases). CDR3 length: 12 amino acids. Germline CDR1 and CDR2: SQVTM and ANQGSEA. The V end was cut by 7 bases, the J end by 6 bases, with 15 bases between. The CDR3 nucleotides are TGCAGCGCTCGGACAAGGAGGGATGGCTACACCTTC. This encodes CSARTRRDGYTF.

The chain couples TRBV5-1 to TRBJ2-1, with 7 bases matching TRBD1. The CDR3 runs to 15 residues. J gave up 2 bases and V 5 bases, and 7 bases lay outside the gene matches. Germline loops: CDR1 SGHRS, CDR2 YFSETQ. In DNA form, the CDR3 reads TGCGCCAGCAGATGGACAGGCGCTACCTACAATGAGCAGTTCTTC. It codes for CASRWTGATYNEQFF.

The chain uses TRBV7-3 and TRBJ2-1, with TRBD2 matching 11 bases. The germline gives CDR1 SGHTA, CDR2 FQGTGA. V trimming: 3 bases; J trimming: 7 bases; junction bases outside the gene matches: 5. This CDR3 comprises 15 residues. The CDR3 bases are TGTGCCAGCAGCTTTACTAGCGGGAGTGGAAATGAGCAGTTCTTC. This codes for CASSFTSGSGNEQFF.

The chain has TRBV5-6 and TRBJ2-2; the D is unclear. Per germline, CDR1 SGHDT and CDR2 YYEEEE. The CDR3 runs to 15 residues. The V and J ends lost 3 bases and 4 bases respectively, with 13 bases between them. CDR3 DNA sequence: TGTGCCAGCAGCTCCGGGCCCAAGATCACCGGGGAGCTGTTTTTT. It encodes CASSSGPKITGELFF.

The chain has TRBV6-5 and TRBJ1-2; 7 bases map to TRBD1. The CDR3 runs 15 residues. Germline V gene data show CDR1 as MNHEY and CDR2 as SVGAGI. With 0 bases clipped from V and 4 bases from J, the junction kept 5 bases outside the gene matches. CDR3 region: CASSYSAGGSYGYTF. CDR3 bases: TGTGCCAGCAGTTACTCGGCAGGGGGGAGCTATGGCTACACCTTC.

The chain recombines TRBV11-2 with TRBJ2-7, with no clear D. The germline V and J ends were trimmed by 0 bases and 3 bases, with 12 bases remaining between them. CDR3 length: 15 amino acids. Germline V CDR1 and CDR2: SGHAT, FQNNGV. In nucleotides, the CDR3 is TGTGCCAGCAGCTTAGAGGCAGGACCCCACTACGAGCAGTACTTC. This codes for CASSLEAGPHYEQYF.

This chain uses TRBV14 with TRBJ2-4; TRBD1 or TRBD2 may be the D gene (5 bases each). The CDR3 extends over 17 amino acids. V lost 0 bases and J 1 base, leaving 13 bases between the germline ends. CDR1 and CDR2 from the germline V gene are SGHDN and FVKESK. This CDR3 reads CASSQDRTGPAKNIQYF. Here the CDR3 DNA reads TGTGCCAGCAGCCAAGATAGGACGGGGCCGGCCAAAAACATTCAGTACTTC.

CDR3 DNA: TGTGCCAGCAGCTTCGTAGCGGGAATGGGCGGGGAGCTGTTTTTT. It is translated as CASSFVAGMGGELFF. The chain uses TRBV11-3 and TRBJ2-2, with 8 bases aligning to TRBD2. Germline CDR1 SGHNT, CDR2 YENEEA. V trimming: 3 bases; J trimming: 7 bases; junction bases outside the gene matches: 7. CDR3 size: 15 residues.

V is TRBV7-9 and J is TRBJ1-2; maybe TRBD1 (5 bases). CDR1 and CDR2 (germline): SEHNR, FQNEAQ (reference sequence). The CDR3 length is 13 residues. The V end was cut by 1 base, the J end by 7 bases, with 10 bases between. The CDR3 sequence is CASSLGQGGGYTF. The CDR3 bases are TGTGCCAGCAGCTTAGGCCAGGGTGGTGGCTACACCTTC.

The genes are TRBV11-3 and TRBJ2-7; perhaps TRBD2 as D (6 bases). Germline assignment: CDR1 SGHNT and CDR2 YENEEA. V lost 3 bases, J lost 5 bases, and 11 bases lay in between. This CDR3 contains 13 residues. The CDR3 reads CASSLTSFHEQYF. CDR3 in DNA: TGTGCCAGCAGCTTGACTAGTTTCCACGAGCAGTACTTC.

This chain uses TRBV20-1 with TRBJ1-2; D remains unclear. CDR3 length: 11 residues. Trimming cost V 3 bases and J 6 bases, with 8 bases left between them. Germline V gene sequence: CDR1 DFQATT, CDR2 SNEGSKA (reference sequence). CDR3 region: CSARAGHGYTF. The CDR3 DNA reads as TGCAGTGCTAGGGCCGGCCATGGCTACACCTTC.

The rearrangement uses TRBV9 and TRBJ2-5; D is possibly TRBD2 (5 bases). With 4 bases removed from V and 5 bases from J, the gap between germline ends came to 21 bases. The CDR3 consists of 16 residues. From germline, CDR1 is SGDLS and CDR2 YYNGEE. CDR3 residues: CASSTGTRARGETQYF. CDR3 coding DNA: TGTGCCAGCAGCACCGGAACTAGAGCCCGTGGGGAGACCCAGTACTTC. Filled out from reference TRBV9 and TRBJ2-5, the complete variable domain reads DSGVTQTPKHLITATGQRVTLRCSPRSGDLSVYWYQQSLDQGLQFLIQYYNGEERAKGNILERFSAQQFPDLHSELNLSSLELGDSALYFCASSTGTRARGETQYFGPGTRLLVL.

This clone appeared a few times. The genes are TRBV2 and TRBJ2-3, with 12 bases that match TRBD1. Germline assignment: CDR1 SNHLY and CDR2 FYNNEI. V lost 9 bases to trimming and J lost 3 bases; unmatched junction nucleotides: 4. The CDR3 consists of 14 residues. Written as DNA, the CDR3 is TGTGCCAGGGGACAGGGGGCGCAGACAGATACGCAGTATTTT. Encoded protein: CARGQGAQTDTQYF. Based on the CDR3 plus reference TRBV2 and TRBJ2-3, the full variable domain is EPEVTQTPSHQVTQMGQEVILRCVPISNHLYFYWYRQILGQKVEFLVSFYNNEISEKSEIFDDQFSVERPDGSNFTLKIRSTKLEDSAMYFCARGQGAQTDTQYFGPGTRLTVL.

This chain uses TRBV19 with TRBJ2-5; the match to TRBD2 covers 7 bases. The V gene's germline CDR1 is LNHDA and CDR2 SQIVND (reference sequence). CDR3 length: 15 amino acids. V trimming: 4 bases; J trimming: 2 bases; junction bases outside the gene matches: 7. CDR3 DNA: TGTGCCAGTAGTAGCGGACTAGGGGTACAAGAGACCCAGTACTTC. Translation gives CASSSGLGVQETQYF.

The chain recombines TRBV9 with TRBJ1-1; D remains unclear. V lost 0 bases and J lost 4, with 10 bases in between. The CDR3 consists of 14 residues. The germline V gene has CDR1 SGDLS and CDR2 YYNGEE. CDR3 bases: TGTGCCAGCAGCGTAGCTGGGTGGAGCACTGAAGCTTTCTTT. Protein sequence: CASSVAGWSTEAFF.

There are a few counts of this clone. The chain joins TRBV5-5 to TRBJ1-2; no clear D gene. The germline V gene has CDR1 SGHKS and CDR2 YYEKEE (reference sequence). The CDR3 totals 13 residues. The V gene lost 0 bases and the J gene lost 8 bases, with 11 bases spanning the gap. CDR3 DNA: TGTGCCAGCAGCTTGGCCCGGGCGCACGGCTACACCTTC. It encodes CASSLARAHGYTF.

This chain uses TRBV7-6 with TRBJ2-5, with D perhaps matching TRBD1 (6 bases). Germline CDR1 is SGHVS and CDR2 is FNYEAQ. Trimming left V 5 bases short and J 5 bases short, with 12 bases between. The CDR3 is 13 amino acids. In nucleotides, the CDR3 is TGTGCCAGCAGCCCAGATGACAGGGAGACCCAGTACTTC. This encodes CASSPDDRETQYF.

The chain recombines TRBV6-1 with TRBJ2-6; maybe TRBD1 (5 bases). CDR3 length: 14 amino acids. The germline V gene encodes CDR1 MNHNS and CDR2 SASEGT. V was cut by 10 bases and J by 2 bases, with 12 bases left in between. CDR3 protein: CATSPGTGANVLTF. The CDR3 nucleotides are TGTGCCACGAGCCCAGGGACTGGGGCCAACGTCCTGACTTTC.